The rows below give T cell receptor beta chains drawn from one sample of a study of cytomegalovirus exposure and HLA in healthy donors. Here immunoSEQ multiplex PCR was the method, and the copy in TCRdb shows in-frame clones only, minus some. Of around 130,000 clones in the sample, 81% are singletons; the top ten hold 0.55% to 0.75%. The material sequenced was PBMCs. Source of these receptors: a man between 18 and 35 years old in good health and CMV-seronegative. CDR3s include the opening cysteine and the closing phenylalanine or tryptophan. The D gene is left open where the match is weak. For some rows the clone size is stated as once, few or many, or as a class when expanded; others skip it.

d_call j_call v_call clone_size cdr3_aa cdr3_nt
. TRBJ1-1 TRBV30 . CAWSVNWNTEAFF TGTGCCTGGAGTGTAAACTGGAACACTGAAGCTTTCTTT
. TRBJ2-1 TRBV9 . CASNAGPLERGPPYNEQFF TGTGCCAGCAACGCCGGCCCGTTGGAACGAGGGCCCCCTTACAATGAGCAGTTCTTC
. TRBJ1-5 TRBV2 . CASSPGRGNQPQHF TGTGCCAGCAGCCCGGGAAGGGGCAATCAGCCCCAGCATTTT
TRBD2 TRBJ2-1 TRBV27 few CASSFIAGGIYNEQFF TGTGCCAGCAGTTTCATAGCGGGGGGGATATACAATGAGCAGTTCTTC
. TRBJ2-5 TRBV7-2 . CASSLAAAVQETQYF TGTGCCAGCAGCTTAGCGGCGGCAGTACAAGAGACCCAGTACTTC
. TRBJ2-5 TRBV7-2 once CASSSGRPLEETQYF TGTGCCAGCAGCTCCGGCAGGCCGTTGGAAGAGACCCAGTACTTC
. TRBJ2-7 TRBV7-2 . CASSFTLRGPLSYEQYF TGTGCCAGCAGCTTTACGCTGAGAGGGCCCCTCTCCTACGAGCAGTACTTC
. TRBJ1-6 TRBV9 . CASSPEVESYNSPLHF TGTGCCAGCAGCCCGGAGGTAGAGTCCTATAATTCACCCCTCCACTTT
. TRBJ2-7 TRBV6-5 . CASGRGRLYEQYF TGTGCCAGCGGGCGGGGGCGGCTCTACGAGCAGTACTTC
. TRBJ1-2 TRBV7-9 . CASSPGETRGPYYGYTF TGTGCCAGCAGCCCCGGCGAGACAAGGGGCCCTTACTATGGCTACACCTTC
. TRBJ1-1 TRBV7-9 . CASSLMAREAFF TGTGCCAGCAGCTTAATGGCCCGTGAAGCTTTCTTT
TRBD1 TRBJ1-3 TRBV7-2 . CASSADRGGNTIYF TGTGCCAGCAGCGCCGACAGGGGTGGAAACACCATATATTTT
. TRBJ2-7 TRBV7-9 . CALTGDGSYEQYF TGTGCCCTCACGGGAGACGGAAGCTACGAGCAGTACTTC
. TRBJ1-1 TRBV7-8 . CASSTGVATEAFF TGTGCCAGCAGTACCGGGGTGGCCACTGAAGCTTTCTTT
. TRBJ2-7 TRBV6-6 . CASTPGKVEQYF TGTGCCAGCACCCCAGGAAAGGTCGAGCAGTACTTC
. TRBJ1-4 TRBV6-5 . CASSYSPGNEKLFF TGTGCCAGCAGTTACTCTCCGGGGAATGAAAAACTGTTTTTT
. TRBJ2-4 TRBV5-6 . CASSSGLLAKNIQYF TGTGCCAGCAGCTCCGGACTTCTAGCCAAAAACATTCAGTACTTC
. TRBJ1-5 TRBV2 . CASTRGNQPQHF TGTGCCAGCACCAGGGGCAATCAGCCCCAGCATTTT
. TRBJ2-7 TRBV6-6 . CASRDTFLSYEQYF TGTGCCAGCAGGGACACCTTCCTTTCCTACGAGCAGTACTTC
TRBD1 TRBJ1-4 TRBV4-3 once CASSQGGQGWYEKLFF TGCGCCAGCAGCCAAGGCGGACAGGGTTGGTATGAAAAACTGTTTTTT
. TRBJ1-6 TRBV9 . CASSNARGKNSPLHF TGTGCCAGCAGCAACGCCCGCGGGAAGAATTCACCCCTCCACTTT
TRBD1 TRBJ1-5 TRBV15 . CATSRTGEMNQPQHF TGTGCCACCAGCAGGACAGGGGAGATGAATCAGCCCCAGCATTTT
TRBD1 TRBJ1-2 TRBV30 . CAWITRDRSYGYTF TGTGCCTGGATTACCCGGGACAGAAGTTATGGCTACACCTTC
TRBD1 TRBJ2-2 TRBV7-9 . CASSSPGDRLTGELFF TGTGCCAGCAGCTCCCCCGGGGACAGACTCACCGGGGAGCTGTTTTTT
. TRBJ2-2 TRBV7-3 . CASTLRWQGSSGELFF TGTGCCAGCACCCTGCGCTGGCAGGGGAGTTCCGGGGAGCTGTTTTTT
TRBD2 TRBJ2-2 TRBV9 once CASSVEAGGGTGELFF TGTGCCAGCAGCGTAGAGGCGGGGGGAGGCACCGGGGAGCTGTTTTTT
TRBD1 TRBJ2-5 TRBV19 . CASRDRGRGETQYF TGTGCCAGTAGAGACAGGGGGCGCGGGGAGACCCAGTACTTC
. TRBJ1-6 TRBV4-2 . CASSQAGVYNSPLHF TGTGCCAGCAGCCAAGCCGGGGTATATAATTCACCCCTCCACTTT
TRBD1 TRBJ1-4 TRBV18 . CASSPVAGTGGEKLFF TGTGCCAGCTCACCCGTCGCTGGGACAGGAGGTGAAAAACTGTTTTTT
TRBD2 TRBJ2-4 TRBV27 . CASSILAGYIQYF TGTGCCAGCAGTATACTAGCGGGGTACATTCAGTACTTC
. TRBJ1-1 TRBV18 . CASSPNGELEAFF TGTGCCAGCTCACCTAACGGGGAGTTGGAAGCTTTCTTT
TRBD1 TRBJ1-5 TRBV5-6 . CASSLARGYQPQHF TGTGCCAGCAGCTTGGCCAGGGGGTATCAGCCCCAGCATTTT
. TRBJ2-7 TRBV7-8 once CASSSIPTDTYEQYF TGTGCCAGCAGCTCGATACCAACCGACACCTACGAGCAGTACTTC
TRBD1 TRBJ1-1 TRBV4-3 . CASSQTRTGKNTEAFF TGCGCCAGCAGCCAGACAAGGACAGGGAAGAACACTGAAGCTTTCTTT
. TRBJ2-1 TRBV7-8 . CASGMRRDEQFF TGTGCCAGCGGAATGCGGCGGGATGAGCAGTTCTTC
. TRBJ2-7 TRBV4-1 . CASSQEALDFEQYF TGCGCCAGCAGCCAAGAGGCCTTGGACTTCGAGCAGTACTTC
. TRBJ1-4 TRBV4-1 . CASSQVSSNEKLFF TGCGCCAGCAGCCAAGTGTCCTCCAATGAAAAACTGTTTTTT
. TRBJ1-2 TRBV7-9 . CAPHRGLQGYTF TGTGCCCCCCACCGAGGATTGCAGGGCTACACCTTC
TRBD1 TRBJ2-7 TRBV2 . CANLRTGTPYEQYF TGTGCCAATTTGCGGACAGGGACACCCTACGAGCAGTACTTC
. TRBJ2-1 TRBV6-5 . CASSYTPGLGSNEQFF TGTGCCAGCAGTTACACCCCGGGGTTGGGGAGCAATGAGCAGTTCTTC
TRBD1 TRBJ1-1 TRBV7-2 . CASSPDRGRTEAFF TGTGCCAGCAGCCCGGACAGGGGGCGGACTGAAGCTTTCTTT
. TRBJ1-6 TRBV28 . CASSISSNSPLHF TGTGCCAGCAGTATTTCGTCGAATTCACCCCTCCACTTT
TRBD1 TRBJ1-1 TRBV18 . CASSRDRVNTEAFF TGTGCCAGCTCACGGGACAGGGTGAACACTGAAGCTTTCTTT
. TRBJ2-1 TRBV5-5 . CASSLQGSSYNEQFF TGTGCCAGCAGCTTGCAGGGGAGCTCCTACAATGAGCAGTTCTTC
TRBD1 TRBJ2-7 TRBV5-1 . CASSLRGRGYEQYF TGCGCCAGCAGCCTGAGGGGGCGTGGATACGAGCAGTACTTC
. TRBJ2-3 TRBV5-4 . CASSYLYDRRKPDTQYF TGTGCCAGCAGCTACCTCTATGACAGACGGAAGCCAGATACGCAGTATTTT
TRBD2 TRBJ2-3 TRBV6-4 . CASSVSGGATDTQYF TGTGCCAGCAGTGTGAGCGGGGGGGCCACAGATACGCAGTATTTT
TRBD1 TRBJ2-5 TRBV19 . CASSRAGGLQTQYF TGTGCCAGTAGTAGAGCAGGGGGCTTGCAGACCCAGTACTTC